The 28 T cell receptor beta chains below were found in one sample sequenced in a study of blood T cell repertoires in COVID-19 (dated by TCRdb to 2019 to 2021). The library was prepared using the immunoSEQ multiplex PCR assay. TCRdb stores this immuneACCESS table with in-frame sequences only. Part of the clones is absent; in the studies checked, under half of the shortfall reflects unresolved V genes, and no reason is known for the rest. In all, the sample holds approximately 300,000 clones, and 85% of those were seen once. The ten largest clonotypes hold around 1.9% of the sample. Source material: PBMCs or T cells enriched from blood (not recorded which). The receptor set was obtained from a woman in her twenties or thirties who had been exposed to COVID-19.

The CDR3 here is CASSLDGRGQNNEQFF. The CDR3 coding sequence is TGTGCCAGCAGCTTAGATGGCAGGGGGCAGAACAATGAGCAGTTCTTC. This chain connects TRBV7-9 to TRBJ2-1; 8 bases are a match to TRBD1. The CDR3 is 16 residues long. J was trimmed by 5 bases and V by 1 base; bases with no gene match: 7. Germline lookup yields CDR1 SEHNR and CDR2 FQNEAQ (reference sequence).

The CDR3 DNA reads TGTGCCAGCAGCCCCGTTAGCGGTGGGGAGACCCAGTACTTC. Residues: CASSPVSGGETQYF. The chain uses TRBV7-3 and TRBJ2-5; tentatively, D is TRBD2 (6 bases). CDR1 is SGHTA and CDR2 is FQGTGA in the germline V gene. The V end lost 5 bases, the J end lost 5 bases, and 15 bases lay between the germline ends. The CDR3 spans 14 residues.

The rearrangement uses TRBV7-2 and TRBJ1-4; 9 nucleotides align to TRBD1. The CDR3 length is 15 residues. CDR1 and CDR2 (germline): SGHTA, FQGNSA. The ends lost 5 bases at V and 2 bases at J; junction bases unmatched: 3. CDR3 sequence reads: CASSIGQGTNEKLFF. The CDR3 DNA reads as TGTGCCAGCAGCATCGGACAGGGGACTAATGAAAAACTGTTTTTT.

The rearrangement uses TRBV30 and TRBJ2-7; TRBD1 agrees at 8 bases. Germline assignment: CDR1 GTSNPN and CDR2 SVGIG (reference sequence). The trim removed 0 bases at V and 5 bases at J, leaving 9 bases unmatched. This CDR3 spans 15 amino acids. The CDR3 loop reads CAWSVRRQGANEQYF. The DNA for the CDR3 is TGTGCCTGGAGTGTACGTCGTCAGGGGGCCAACGAGCAGTACTTC.

V is TRBV12-3 or TRBV12-4 and J is TRBJ1-6; D is perhaps TRBD1 (6 bases). With 6 bases removed from V and 3 bases from J, the gap between germline ends came to 6 bases. The CDR3 runs to 13 residues. The CDR3 spells CASRTGYNSPLHF. CDR3 bases: TGTGCCAGCAGGACAGGCTATAATTCACCCCTCCACTTT.

The chain combines TRBV28 with TRBJ1-6; TRBD1 agrees at 10 bases. From germline, CDR1 is MDHEN and CDR2 SYDVKM. The CDR3 is 15 residues long. With V trimmed by 6 bases and J by 4 bases, 3 bases remained unmatched. In DNA form, the CDR3 reads TGTGCCAGCAGCCCGGGACAGGGGTATAATTCACCCCTCCACTTT. It translates to CASSPGQGYNSPLHF.

This clone showed up just once. The rearrangement links TRBV12-3 or TRBV12-4 to TRBJ2-3, with D unresolved. The CDR3 runs 12 residues. V dropped 3 bases and J dropped 11 bases, with 12 bases sitting between them. The CDR3 DNA follows: TGTGCCAGCAGTTTGGTACAGTTTGGGCAGTATTTT. This encodes CASSLVQFGQYF.

This clone has a single count. The chain employs TRBV7-9 and TRBJ2-7; 9 positions match TRBD1. CDR1 is SEHNR and CDR2 is FQNEAQ in the germline V gene (reference sequence). The CDR3 is made up of 15 amino acids. Unmatched junction bases numbered 12, after V lost 6 bases and J lost 6 bases. CDR3 sequence: CASSQKPGQGFEQYF. CDR3 coding DNA: TGTGCCAGCAGTCAAAAGCCGGGACAGGGCTTCGAGCAGTACTTC.

The V call is TRBV9, the J call TRBJ2-5; tentative D call: TRBD1 (6 bases). Trimming cost V 4 bases and J 4 bases, with 23 bases left between them. The CDR3 runs to 17 residues. Germline lookup yields CDR1 SGDLS and CDR2 YYNGEE. The CDR3, as DNA: TGTGCCAGCAGCCCGCAGCCCCCAGGGGCCTTGGGAGAGACCCAGTACTTC. This gives the protein CASSPQPPGALGETQYF.

The gene calls are TRBV5-4 and TRBJ1-6; D unclear. This CDR3 spans 16 amino acids. CDR1 SGHNT and CDR2 YYREEE come from the germline V gene (reference sequence). The V gene lost 0 bases and the J gene lost 7 bases, with 14 bases spanning the gap. CDR3 bases: TGTGCCAGCAGCTTGGACCCGGGTACTATCAATTCACCCCTCCACTTT. This codes for CASSLDPGTINSPLHF.

The V and J genes are TRBV28 and TRBJ1-2; D perhaps matches TRBD1 (6 bases). V lost 1 base and J 8 bases, leaving 11 bases between the germline ends. The CDR3 is 13 residues long. Germline CDR1 is MDHEN and CDR2 is SYDVKM. CDR3 in amino acids: CASSLLGGLGYTF. In DNA, the CDR3 is TGTGCCAGCAGTTTATTGGGGGGGCTCGGCTACACCTTC.

J is TRBJ2-1 and V is TRBV5-1; D might be TRBD1 (6 bases). V shed 5 bases and J shed 3 bases, with 9 bases lying between them. The CDR3 has 13 residues. The V gene's germline CDR1 is SGHRS and CDR2 YFSETQ. The CDR3 coding sequence is TGCGCCAGCAGGGACAGCCTCTACAATGAGCAGTTCTTC. Its translation is CASRDSLYNEQFF.

The chain joins TRBV5-1 to TRBJ2-7; 12 nucleotides match TRBD2. The V gene's germline CDR1 is SGHRS and CDR2 YFSETQ. The CDR3 extends over 17 amino acids. With V trimmed by 0 bases and J by 4 bases, 8 bases remained unmatched. The DNA for the CDR3 is TGCGCCAGCAGCTTGGCTCTAGCGGGGGGGCCGTGGTACGAGCAGTACTTC. Encoded protein: CASSLALAGGPWYEQYF.

The V call is TRBV28, the J call TRBJ2-7; TRBD1 matches at 8 bases. The V and J ends lost 8 bases and 2 bases, in that order; junction bases with no gene match: 11. The CDR3 totals 15 residues. Germline V gene lookup returns CDR1 MDHEN and CDR2 SYDVKM. Here the CDR3 DNA reads TGTGCCAGCGTCCGAGGACAGGGAAGGCCCTACGAGCAGTACTTC. As protein: CASVRGQGRPYEQYF.

This clone occurred once. The genes are TRBV6-5 and TRBJ1-5; 9 nucleotides line up with TRBD1. There are 14 residues in the CDR3. The germline V gene encodes CDR1 MNHEY and CDR2 SVGAGI. V gave up 4 bases and J gave up 5 bases; unmatched junction bases: 3. The CDR3, as DNA: TGTGCCAGCAGTTTAGGGACAGGGTATCAGCCCCAGCATTTT. It encodes CASSLGTGYQPQHF.

This clone was counted once. The rearrangement links TRBV7-9 to TRBJ1-5; TRBD1 agrees at 9 bases. Per the germline V gene, CDR1 is SEHNR and CDR2 is FQNEAQ (reference sequence). V dropped 5 bases and J dropped 4; count of bases not matched to a gene: 6. The CDR3 is made up of 15 amino acids. The CDR3 coding sequence is TGTGCCAGCAGCGGGGGGACAGGGCCGAATCAGCCCCAGCATTTT. It translates to CASSGGTGPNQPQHF.

V is TRBV7-6 and J is TRBJ2-2, with TRBD1 matching 9 bases. CDR1 is SGHVS and CDR2 is FNYEAQ in the germline V gene. CDR3 length: 16 residues. V shed 5 bases and J 6 bases; nucleotides not matched to a gene: 10. DNA for the CDR3: TGTGCCAGCAGCCAGAGGAGGACAGGGGAACCCGGGGAGCTGTTTTTT. Translated: CASSQRRTGEPGELFF.

The chain employs TRBV27 and TRBJ2-1; TRBD2 agrees at 13 bases. J was trimmed by 8 bases and V by 7 bases; bases with no gene match: 8. The germline V gene has CDR1 MNHEY and CDR2 SMNVEV (reference sequence). The CDR3 covers 15 residues. CDR3 sequence (DNA): TGTGCCAGCACCCTCGGACTAGCGGGAGTCCATGAGCAGTTCTTC. It encodes CASTLGLAGVHEQFF.

This clone was seen just once. The chain uses TRBV7-8 and TRBJ2-5, with 9 bases lining up with TRBD1. CDR1 is SGHVS, CDR2 FQNEAQ, per germline. The CDR3 has 13 residues. V shed 5 bases and J 4 bases; nucleotides not matched to a gene: 2. The CDR3 loop reads CASSVQGAETQYF. The CDR3 nucleotides read TGTGCCAGCAGCGTACAGGGGGCAGAGACCCAGTACTTC.

The chain uses TRBV4-3 and TRBJ2-7; perhaps TRBD1 as D (5 bases). The V gene's germline CDR1 is LGHNA and CDR2 YSLEER. The CDR3 consists of 16 residues. V gave up 0 bases and J gave up 2 bases, with 14 bases separating them. The CDR3 sequence: CASSQEGGHAAYEQYF. For the CDR3, the DNA is TGCGCCAGCAGCCAAGAAGGCGGACATGCGGCCTACGAGCAGTACTTC.

The chain is built from TRBV14 and TRBJ2-2, with 7 bases lining up with TRBD1. The CDR3 loop spans 15 amino acids. The V and J ends lost 1 base and 7 bases, in that order; junction bases with no gene match: 6. The germline CDR1 and CDR2 sequences are SGHDN and FVKESK. The CDR3 protein is CASSQVGGPGGELFF. CDR3 nucleotide sequence: TGTGCCAGCAGCCAAGTAGGGGGCCCCGGCGGGGAGCTGTTTTTT.

This chain uses TRBV2 with TRBJ1-1; a weak D match, TRBD1 (6 bases). V lost 5 bases and J lost 4, with 11 bases in between. CDR1 and CDR2 (germline): SNHLY, FYNNEI. This CDR3 comprises 13 residues. CDR3 amino acids: CASSSDSTTEAFF. The CDR3, as DNA: TGTGCCAGCAGTTCGGACAGTACCACTGAAGCTTTCTTT.

The genes are TRBV15 and TRBJ1-5; 7 bases match TRBD1. With V trimmed by 2 bases and J by 2 bases, 6 bases remained unmatched. This CDR3 has 16 amino acids. Germline loops: CDR1 LNHNV, CDR2 YYDKDF (reference sequence). The CDR3 DNA sequence: TGTGCCACCAGCAGAAATATAGGGACAGGCAATCAGCCCCAGCATTTT. This codes for CATSRNIGTGNQPQHF.

This chain links TRBV30 with TRBJ1-6; TRBD1 might be the D (6 bases). The V gene lost 0 bases and the J gene lost 14 bases, with 8 bases spanning the gap. CDR1 and CDR2 from the germline V gene are GTSNPN and SVGIG (reference sequence). The CDR3 contains 11 residues. The CDR3: CAWSVGGALHF. CDR3 nucleotides: TGTGCCTGGAGTGTAGGGGGAGCCCTCCACTTT.

In its sample, this clone was seen a few times. For the CDR3, the DNA is TGTGCCAGCAGTTACTCGAGACAGAACACTGAAGCTTTCTTT. It is translated as CASSYSRQNTEAFF. The J gene is TRBJ1-1, the V gene TRBV6-5; D unresolved. V shed 0 bases and J shed 1 base, with 6 bases lying between them. Germline V gives CDR1 MNHEY, CDR2 SVGAGI. This CDR3 has 14 amino acids.

The V gene is TRBV13, the J gene TRBJ2-1; 10 positions agree with TRBD2. V shed 4 bases and J 8 bases; nucleotides not matched to a gene: 14. The CDR3 loop spans 17 amino acids. The germline V gene encodes CDR1 PRHDT and CDR2 FYEKMQ (reference sequence). CDR3 in amino acids: CASSSVEREGVVDEQFF. The DNA of the CDR3 is TGTGCCAGCAGCTCCGTGGAGCGGGAGGGTGTAGTGGATGAGCAGTTCTTC. The complete variable domain, with remaining parts taken from reference TRBV13 and TRBJ2-1, reads AAGVIQSPRHLIKEKRETATLKCYPIPRHDTVYWYQQGPGQDPQFLISFYEKMQSDKGSIPDRFSAQQFSDYHSELNMSSLELGDSALYFCASSSVEREGVVDEQFFGPGTRLTVL.

The CDR3 bases are TGTGCCAGCAGCCAGGGAAATTCACCCCTCCACTTT. As protein: CASSQGNSPLHF. The rearrangement uses TRBV5-6 and TRBJ1-6; a possible D gene is TRBD1 (5 bases). Germline CDR1 reads SGHDT; CDR2 reads YYEEEE. V shed 4 bases and J shed 7 bases, with 6 bases lying between them. The length of the CDR3 is 12 residues.

J is TRBJ1-1 and V is TRBV28; D perhaps matches TRBD1 (5 bases). The V end lost 8 bases, the J end lost 5 bases, and 9 bases lay between the germline ends. There are 11 residues in the CDR3. Per the germline V gene, CDR1 is MDHEN and CDR2 is SYDVKM. CDR3 protein: CASRGNTEAFF. CDR3 in DNA: TGTGCCAGCCGGGGGAATACTGAAGCTTTCTTT.